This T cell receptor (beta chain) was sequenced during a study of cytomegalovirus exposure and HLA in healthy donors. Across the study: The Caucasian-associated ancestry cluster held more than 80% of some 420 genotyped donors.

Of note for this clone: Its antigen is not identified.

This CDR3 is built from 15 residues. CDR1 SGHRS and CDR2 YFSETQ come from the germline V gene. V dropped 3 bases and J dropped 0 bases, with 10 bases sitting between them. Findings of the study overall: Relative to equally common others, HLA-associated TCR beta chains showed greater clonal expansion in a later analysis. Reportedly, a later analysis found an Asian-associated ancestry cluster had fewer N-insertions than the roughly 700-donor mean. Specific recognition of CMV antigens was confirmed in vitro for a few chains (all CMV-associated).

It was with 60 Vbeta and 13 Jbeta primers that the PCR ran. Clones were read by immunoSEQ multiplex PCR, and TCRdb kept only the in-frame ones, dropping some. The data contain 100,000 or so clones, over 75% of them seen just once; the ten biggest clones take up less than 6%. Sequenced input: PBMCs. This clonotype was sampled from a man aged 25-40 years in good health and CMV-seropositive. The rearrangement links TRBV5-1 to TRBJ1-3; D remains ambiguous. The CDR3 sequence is CASSSEESSGNTIYF. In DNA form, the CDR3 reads TGCGCCAGCAGCTCCGAAGAGAGCTCTGGAAACACCATATATTTT.